This TCR beta chain comes out of a study of cytomegalovirus exposure and HLA in healthy donors. Concerning this clone: No antigen is known for it.

This PCR relied on a set of 60 Vbeta primers and 13 Jbeta primers. Assay: immunoSEQ multiplex PCR; the TCRdb copy retains only in-frame clones and omits some. Of about 150,000 clones listed, just under 75% are singletons. The study, taken as a whole, reports: Both high specificity and high sensitivity reportedly marked the classifier's diagnosis of cytomegalovirus status. Later analysis showed most CMV-associated TCR beta chains appearing HLA-restricted. Sequencing had likely introduced a cluster of highly shared sequence variants as an artifact.

Germline V CDR1 and CDR2: SGHTA, FQGNSA. The CDR3 length is 16 residues. Trimming took off 4 bases at V and 0 bases at J, with 15 bases between the two ends. When sampled, the donors appeared nominally healthy, though they likely had unrecorded immune exposures. V and J are TRBV7-2 and TRBJ1-1, with D perhaps TRBD1 (6 bases). The receptor comes from a woman between 18 and 29 years old in good health and CMV-seronegative. The sequencing sample was made of PBMCs. This CDR3 reads CASSSIRGGMNTEAFF. For the CDR3, the DNA is TGTGCCAGCAGCTCAATACGGGGGGGCATGAACACTGAAGCTTTCTTT.